The 26 T cell receptor beta chains listed next were all sequenced from one sample in a study of shared clonotypes between healthy human individuals. It was CD45RO-negative cells, positively selected for CCR7, that made up naive CD8 cells, with terminally differentiated effector memory CD45RA+ cells excluded. Profiled with immunoSEQ multiplex PCR; TCRdb holds only in-frame clones, not every one. The sample lists about 2 million clones, about 95% occurring once. Sequenced material: naive CD8+ T cells sorted from blood. The receptor source for this set is a man aged 18 to 35 in good health.

This rearrangement joins TRBV28 to TRBJ2-1, with D maybe TRBD2 (5 bases). The germline V gene encodes CDR1 MDHEN and CDR2 SYDVKM. There are 15 residues in the CDR3. With 5 bases removed from V and 4 bases from J, the gap between germline ends came to 15 bases. This CDR3 reads CASSTGKGLYNEQFF. CDR3 nucleotides: TGTGCCAGCAGTACCGGGAAAGGCCTATACAATGAGCAGTTCTTC.

The chain joins TRBV10-3 to TRBJ2-7; 9 nucleotides align to TRBD2. The CDR3 extends over 14 amino acids. Germline lookup yields CDR1 ENHRY and CDR2 SYGVKD. The junction had 12 bases not matched to a gene; V was cut back by 11 bases and J by 4 bases. CDR3 residues: CAVSGETSGYEQYF. The CDR3 DNA is TGTGCCGTCTCGGGTGAGACTAGCGGTTACGAGCAGTACTTC.

The count of this clone is one. The same CDR3 arises from other DNA sequences in this sample as well. The V and J genes are TRBV7-6 and TRBJ2-2; D call uncertain. V dropped 2 bases and J dropped 8 bases, with 3 bases sitting between them. The germline V gene has CDR1 SGHVS and CDR2 FNYEAQ. The CDR3 runs 11 residues. The CDR3 DNA sequence: TGTGCCAGCAGCTTATCGGGGGAGCTGTTTTTT. It codes for CASSLSGELFF.

The V call is TRBV4-1, the J call TRBJ2-7, with 12 positions matching TRBD1. The CDR3 sequence is 16 residues long. The germline CDR1 and CDR2 sequences are MGHRA and YSYEKL. Trimming cost V 1 base and J 6 bases; bases outside gene matches: 7. CDR3 sequence reads: CASSQADGTGGGEQYF. The CDR3 DNA sequence: TGCGCCAGCAGCCAAGCCGACGGGACAGGGGGCGGCGAGCAGTACTTC.

Written as DNA, the CDR3 is TGTGCCACCAGGGAAAAAGGGGAGGGCACCTACAATGAGCAGTTCTTC. Translation: CATREKGEGTYNEQFF. The gene calls are TRBV15 and TRBJ2-1; TRBD2 aligns across 7 bases. In germline, CDR1 is LNHNV, CDR2 YYDKDF (reference sequence). This CDR3 spans 16 amino acids. V shed 6 bases, J shed 2 bases, and the junction held 10 bases outside the gene matches.

The V gene is TRBV5-1, the J gene TRBJ2-7; 11 bases line up with TRBD2. Germline CDR1 SGHRS, CDR2 YFSETQ. This CDR3 is built from 15 residues. J gave up 5 bases and V 3 bases, and 7 bases lay outside the gene matches. The CDR3 reads CASSSETSGINEQYF. For the CDR3, the DNA is TGCGCCAGCAGCTCCGAGACTAGCGGGATAAACGAGCAGTACTTC.

A word on this clone: At the DNA level, this CDR3 is encoded by other sequences in the same sample as well. CDR3 loop: CSVPGGTGELFF. As DNA, the CDR3 is TGCAGCGTGCCCGGCGGCACCGGGGAGCTGTTTTTT. The chain has TRBV29-1 and TRBJ2-2; D gene ambiguous. Trimming shortened V by 6 bases and J by 4 bases, and 9 bases separated the two germline ends. The CDR3 has 12 amino acids. Germline CDR1 is SQVTM and CDR2 is ANQGSEA.

V and J are TRBV4-1 and TRBJ1-3; D perhaps matches TRBD1 (5 bases). This CDR3 is built from 13 residues. V gave up 1 base and J gave up 7 bases, with 8 bases separating them. The V gene's germline CDR1 is MGHRA and CDR2 YSYEKL. The CDR3 DNA is TGCGCCAGCAGCCAAGTAGGGGCGAACACCATATATTTT. It encodes CASSQVGANTIYF.

The V call is TRBV7-9, the J call TRBJ1-2, with a tentative D call TRBD1 (6 bases). The CDR3 covers 14 residues. The germline V gene encodes CDR1 SEHNR and CDR2 FQNEAQ (reference sequence). Trimming took 2 bases from V and 3 from J, leaving 10 bases between them. The CDR3 DNA sequence: TGTGCCAGCAGCTTAACAGGGAATTACTATGGCTACACCTTC. Its protein product is CASSLTGNYYGYTF.

This chain joins TRBV9 and TRBJ2-3, with 16 bases matching TRBD2. Germline values: CDR1 SGDLS, CDR2 YYNGEE. The length of the CDR3 is 20 residues. Trimming took 4 bases from V and 6 from J; bases not matched to a gene: 17. The CDR3 reads CASSSRPGLAGGPVSDTQYF. The CDR3, as DNA: TGTGCCAGCAGCTCCCGACCGGGACTAGCGGGAGGGCCGGTTTCGGATACGCAGTATTTT.

V and J are TRBV2 and TRBJ1-1; 10 bases fit TRBD1. Germline CDR1 reads SNHLY; CDR2 reads FYNNEI. J was trimmed by 2 bases and V by 3 bases; bases with no gene match: 9. This CDR3 region has 17 residues. CDR3 sequence (DNA): TGTGCCAGCAGTGACTCCGGGACAGGGGCTTTCAACACTGAAGCTTTCTTT. This gives the protein CASSDSGTGAFNTEAFF.

Comments on this clone: Other nucleotide sequences from this sample produce the same CDR3. J is TRBJ1-1 and V is TRBV30; no reliable D call. V was pared by 2 bases and J by 4 bases, with 11 bases between. The CDR3 runs 13 residues. Germline assignment: CDR1 GTSNPN and CDR2 SVGIG (reference sequence). In DNA form, the CDR3 reads TGTGCCTGGAGTACTGATTCGGGCACTGAAGCTTTCTTT. This translates into CAWSTDSGTEAFF.

The J gene is TRBJ2-1, the V gene TRBV11-2; 9 bases are shared with TRBD2. From germline, CDR1 is SGHAT and CDR2 FQNNGV. The CDR3 loop spans 14 amino acids. Losses at the gene ends were 8 bases for V and 9 bases for J; bases not matched to a gene: 11. The CDR3 bases are TGTGCCAGCTATAGCGGGGGACCCCCCCTTGAGCAGTTCTTC. This codes for CASYSGGPPLEQFF.

This CDR3 is CASSATGTGGDTQYF. CDR3 DNA: TGTGCCAGCAGCGCGACCGGGACAGGGGGAGATACGCAGTATTTT. The V call is TRBV9, the J call TRBJ2-3, with 11 bases matching TRBD1. CDR1 is SGDLS and CDR2 is YYNGEE in the germline V gene. The length of the CDR3 is 15 residues. The V gene end was trimmed by 3 bases and the J gene end by 5 bases; junction bases not matched to a gene: 5.

The J gene is TRBJ2-7, the V gene TRBV4-1; 10 nucleotides agree with TRBD1. Losses at the gene ends were 2 bases for V and 4 bases for J; bases not matched to a gene: 11. The germline gives CDR1 MGHRA, CDR2 YSYEKL. The CDR3 consists of 17 residues. The CDR3 spells CASSQYPPGQGLYEQYF. The CDR3 DNA follows: TGCGCCAGCAGCCAATACCCGCCGGGACAGGGGTTGTACGAGCAGTACTTC.

The chain combines TRBV4-1 with TRBJ2-3; 8 bases align to TRBD2. Germline V gene data show CDR1 as MGHRA and CDR2 as YSYEKL. This CDR3 is built from 18 residues. Unmatched junction bases numbered 17, after V lost 1 base and J lost 8 bases. This chain's CDR3 is CASSQVGVLREEYGTQYF. The CDR3 DNA reads TGCGCCAGCAGCCAAGTGGGCGTCTTGCGGGAGGAATACGGTACGCAGTATTTT.

The table lists this clone with a count of one. This specimen includes other DNA sequences encoding the same CDR3. The rearrangement uses TRBV30 and TRBJ1-1, with unresolved D. The ends were cut back, 3 bases at V and 1 base at J, with 9 bases in the middle. From germline, CDR1 is GTSNPN and CDR2 SVGIG (reference sequence). The CDR3 runs 13 residues. The CDR3 nucleotides are TGTGCCTGGAGCGGCCAAGAGAACACTGAAGCTTTCTTT. Protein product: CAWSGQENTEAFF.

This clone was seen only once. The rearrangement uses TRBV29-1 and TRBJ1-4, with D possibly being TRBD1 (5 bases). V lost 5 bases and J lost 7, with 11 bases in between. Germline V gene lookup returns CDR1 SQVTM and CDR2 ANQGSEA. This CDR3 region has 12 residues. The CDR3 sequence: CSVLDNPEKLFF. CDR3 nucleotides: TGCAGCGTTCTGGACAATCCTGAAAAACTGTTTTTT.

This chain uses TRBV4-2 with TRBJ2-5; D remains ambiguous. Trimming removed 0 bases at V and 4 bases at J, with 9 bases between. The CDR3 runs 14 residues. Germline CDR1 is LGHNA and CDR2 is YNFKEQ. CDR3 nucleotides: TGTGCCAGCAGCCAAGAGGCTCCTCCAGAGACCCAGTACTTC. This sequence encodes CASSQEAPPETQYF.

This rearrangement joins TRBV28 to TRBJ1-5; D gene ambiguous. Germline V gene sequence: CDR1 MDHEN, CDR2 SYDVKM. This CDR3 has 17 amino acids. Trimming removed 6 bases from V and 3 bases from J, with 21 bases in between. The DNA for the CDR3 is TGTGCCAGCAGCTCCAGGACTCGGGTCAGCTCCAATCAGCCCCAGCATTTT. Encoded protein: CASSSRTRVSSNQPQHF.

This clone appeared a single time. The chain uses TRBV30 and TRBJ2-2; D unclear. Per the germline V gene, CDR1 is GTSNPN and CDR2 is SVGIG (reference sequence). V lost 2 bases to trimming and J lost 1 base, with 8 bases between them. There are 14 residues in the CDR3. In DNA, the CDR3 is TGTGCCTGGAGTCGGGCCTTGAACACCGGGGAGCTGTTTTTT. Its translation: CAWSRALNTGELFF.

This chain's CDR3 is CASSFDVNSPLHF. CDR3 sequence (DNA): TGTGCCAGCAGCTTCGACGTAAATTCACCCCTCCACTTT. The chain is built from TRBV5-5 and TRBJ1-6; D ambiguous. Trimming took 2 bases from V and 7 from J, leaving 7 bases between them. In germline, CDR1 is SGHKS, CDR2 YYEKEE (reference sequence). There are 13 residues in the CDR3.

V gene TRBV30 combines with J gene TRBJ1-2; D may be TRBD1 (6 bases). CDR1 is GTSNPN and CDR2 is SVGIG in the germline V gene (reference sequence). V was shortened by 3 bases and J by 8 bases, with 16 bases between the two germline ends. The CDR3 has 13 amino acids. The CDR3 region has the DNA TGTGCCTGGAGAGGTCAGGGGTCGGAGGGCTACACCTTC. Translating gives CAWRGQGSEGYTF. Full variable domain (outside the CDR3, taken from reference TRBV30 and TRBJ1-2): SQTIHQWPATLVQPVGSPLSLECTVEGTSNPNLYWYRQAAGRGLQLLFYSVGIGQISSEVPQNLSASRPQDRQFILSSKKLLLSDSGFYLCAWRGQGSEGYTFGSGTRLTVV.

The genes are TRBV2 and TRBJ1-4; 7 bases map to TRBD1. The V and J ends lost 10 bases and 5 bases, in that order; junction bases with no gene match: 7. Germline CDR1 reads SNHLY; CDR2 reads FYNNEI. This CDR3 spans 13 amino acids. The CDR3 DNA is TGTGCCACCCTGGACAGGATGAATGAAAAACTGTTTTTT. Residues: CATLDRMNEKLFF. The variable domain in full, completed from reference TRBV2 and TRBJ1-4, reads EPEVTQTPSHQVTQMGQEVILRCVPISNHLYFYWYRQILGQKVEFLVSFYNNEISEKSEIFDDQFSVERPDGSNFTLKIRSTKLEDSAMYFCATLDRMNEKLFFGSGTQLSVL.

Comments on this clone: Distinct nucleotide sequences in the sample also encode this CDR3. The rearrangement links TRBV27 to TRBJ1-1; TRBD1 is a possible D gene (5 bases). V lost 3 bases to trimming and J lost 3 bases, with 8 bases between them. The germline V gene encodes CDR1 MNHEY and CDR2 SMNVEV (reference sequence). This CDR3 contains 13 residues. The CDR3 here is CASSFGGDTEAFF. Here the CDR3 DNA reads TGTGCCAGCAGTTTTGGGGGGGACACTGAAGCTTTCTTT.

The V and J genes are TRBV10-1 and TRBJ2-1, with 9 bases lining up with TRBD2. This CDR3 contains 15 residues. With 0 bases clipped from V and 9 bases from J, the junction kept 6 bases outside the gene matches. Germline-derived CDR1 and CDR2 are WNHNN and SYGVQD (reference sequence). CDR3 loop: CASSESSGSLGEQFF. CDR3 bases: TGCGCCAGCAGTGAGTCTAGCGGGAGTCTCGGTGAGCAGTTCTTC.